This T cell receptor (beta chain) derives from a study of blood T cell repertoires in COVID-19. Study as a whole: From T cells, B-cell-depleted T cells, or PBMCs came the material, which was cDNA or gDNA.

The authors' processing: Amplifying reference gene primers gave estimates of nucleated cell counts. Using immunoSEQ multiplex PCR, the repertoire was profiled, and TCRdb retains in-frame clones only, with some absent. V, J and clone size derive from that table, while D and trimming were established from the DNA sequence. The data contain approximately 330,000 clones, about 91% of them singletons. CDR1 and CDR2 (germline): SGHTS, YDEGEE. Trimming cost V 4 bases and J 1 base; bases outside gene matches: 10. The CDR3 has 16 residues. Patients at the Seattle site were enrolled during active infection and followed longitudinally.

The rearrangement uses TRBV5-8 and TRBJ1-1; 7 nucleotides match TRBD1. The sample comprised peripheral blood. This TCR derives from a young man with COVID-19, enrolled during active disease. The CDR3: CASSQYWGTANTEAFF. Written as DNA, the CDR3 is TGTGCCAGCAGCCAGTACTGGGGGACAGCGAACACTGAAGCTTTCTTT. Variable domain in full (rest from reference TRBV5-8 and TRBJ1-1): EAGVTQSPTHLIKTRGQQATLRCSPISGHTSVYWYQQALGLGLQFLLWYDEGEERNRGNFPPRFSGRQFPNYSSELNVNALELEDSALYLCASSQYWGTANTEAFFGQGTRLTVV.